Described below is a single T cell receptor (beta chain) sequence and its context. Germline CDR1 and CDR2: SGHTA and FQGNSA. Trimming removed 3 bases from V and 0 bases from J, with 12 bases in between. CDR3 size: 16 residues. The data belong to a study of blood T cell repertoires in COVID-19. About the research overall: Both acute and convalescent COVID-19 samples were obtained from the United States, Italy and Spain.

Per the authors' pipeline: Estimation of nucleated cell counts relied on the amplification of reference gene primers. Here immunoSEQ multiplex PCR was the method, and the copy in TCRdb shows in-frame clones only, minus some. The V and J calls and clone size were taken over from that table, and D and trimming were inferred from the DNA. The sample holds a few hundred thousand clones, about nine tenths seen once. This chain links TRBV7-2 with TRBJ2-1, with D hard to call. Source material: peripheral blood. The receptor comes from a man between 65 and 85 years old with acute or convalescent COVID-19. The CDR3 DNA follows: TGTGCCAGCAGCTTCCTTGCGTTGAGCTCCTACAATGAGCAGTTCTTC. This encodes CASSFLALSSYNEQFF. The full variable domain, in which reference TRBV7-2 and TRBJ2-1 provide the parts outside the CDR3, is GAGVSQSPSNKVTEKGKDVELRCDPISGHTALYWYRQSLGQGLEFLIYFQGNSAPDKSGLPSDRFSAERTGGSVSTLTIQRTQQEDSAVYLCASSFLALSSYNEQFFGPGTRLTVL.